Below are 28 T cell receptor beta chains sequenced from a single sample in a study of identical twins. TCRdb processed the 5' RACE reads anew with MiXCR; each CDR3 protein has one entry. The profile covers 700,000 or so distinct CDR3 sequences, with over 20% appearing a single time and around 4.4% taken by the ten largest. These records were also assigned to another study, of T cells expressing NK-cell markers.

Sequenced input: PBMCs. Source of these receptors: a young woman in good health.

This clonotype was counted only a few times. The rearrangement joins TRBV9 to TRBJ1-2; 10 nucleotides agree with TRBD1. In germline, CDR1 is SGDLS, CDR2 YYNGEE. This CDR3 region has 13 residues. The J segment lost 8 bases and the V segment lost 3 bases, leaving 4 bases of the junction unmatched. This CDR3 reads CASSGTGGHGYTF. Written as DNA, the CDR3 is TGTGCCAGCAGCGGGACAGGGGGACACGGCTACACCTTC.

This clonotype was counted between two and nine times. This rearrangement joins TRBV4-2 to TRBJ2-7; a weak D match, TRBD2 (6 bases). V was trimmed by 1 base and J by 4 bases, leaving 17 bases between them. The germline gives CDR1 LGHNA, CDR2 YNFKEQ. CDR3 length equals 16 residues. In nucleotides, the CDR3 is TGTGCCAGCAGCCAAGCCGCGGAACTAGCTGAGTACGAGCAGTACTTC. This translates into CASSQAAELAEYEQYF.

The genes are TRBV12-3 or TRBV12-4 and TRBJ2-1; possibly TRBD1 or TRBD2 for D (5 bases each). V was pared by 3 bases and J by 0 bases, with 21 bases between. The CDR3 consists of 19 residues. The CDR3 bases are TGTGCCAGCAGTTTTAGGTTTCAGGGAGCCCTCTTCTCCTACAATGAGCAGTTCTTC. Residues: CASSFRFQGALFSYNEQFF.

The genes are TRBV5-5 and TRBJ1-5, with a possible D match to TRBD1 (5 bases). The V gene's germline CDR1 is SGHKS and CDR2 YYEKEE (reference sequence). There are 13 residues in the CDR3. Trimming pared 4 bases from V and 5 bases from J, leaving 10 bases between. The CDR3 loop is CASSVTVHQPQHF. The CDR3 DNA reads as TGTGCCAGCAGCGTGACAGTTCATCAGCCCCAGCATTTT. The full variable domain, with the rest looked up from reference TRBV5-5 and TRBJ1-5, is DAGVTQSPTHLIKTRGQQVTLRCSPISGHKSVSWYQQVLGQGPQFIFQYYEKEERGRGNFPDRFSARQFPNYSSELNVNALLLGDSALYLCASSVTVHQPQHFGDGTRLSIL.

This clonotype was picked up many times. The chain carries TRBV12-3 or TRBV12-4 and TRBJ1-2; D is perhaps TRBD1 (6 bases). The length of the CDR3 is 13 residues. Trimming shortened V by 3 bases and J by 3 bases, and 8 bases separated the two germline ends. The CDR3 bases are TGTGCCAGCAGTTTGGGGGCGGACTATGGCTACACCTTC. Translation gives CASSLGADYGYTF.

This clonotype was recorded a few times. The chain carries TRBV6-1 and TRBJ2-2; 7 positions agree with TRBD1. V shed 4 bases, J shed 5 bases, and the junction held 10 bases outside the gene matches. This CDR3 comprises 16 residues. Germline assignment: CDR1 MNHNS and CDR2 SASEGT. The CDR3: CASSGRQGVPTGELFF. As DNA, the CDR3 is TGTGCCAGCAGTGGGAGACAGGGAGTTCCGACCGGGGAGCTGTTTTTT.

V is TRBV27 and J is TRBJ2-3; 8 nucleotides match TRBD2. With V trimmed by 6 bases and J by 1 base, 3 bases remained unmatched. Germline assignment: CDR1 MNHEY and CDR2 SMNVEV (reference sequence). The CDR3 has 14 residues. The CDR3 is CASRPGLGTDTQYF. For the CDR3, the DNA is TGTGCCAGCAGACCGGGACTAGGCACAGATACGCAGTATTTT.

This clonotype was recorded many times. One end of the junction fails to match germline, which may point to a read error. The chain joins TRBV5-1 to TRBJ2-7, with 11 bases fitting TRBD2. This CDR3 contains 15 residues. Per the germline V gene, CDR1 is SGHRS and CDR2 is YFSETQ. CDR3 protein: CASSLGTSGTYEQYF. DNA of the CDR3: TGTGCCAGCAGCCTCGGGACTAGCGGCACCTACGAGCAGTACTTC.

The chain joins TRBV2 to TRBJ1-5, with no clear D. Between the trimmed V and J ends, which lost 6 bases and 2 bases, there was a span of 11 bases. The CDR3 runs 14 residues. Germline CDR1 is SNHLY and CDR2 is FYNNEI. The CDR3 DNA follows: TGTGCCAGCAGCGCGCCAGTCGGCAATCAGCCCCAGCATTTT. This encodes CASSAPVGNQPQHF. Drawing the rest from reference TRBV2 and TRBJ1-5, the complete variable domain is EPEVTQTPSHQVTQMGQEVILRCVPISNHLYFYWYRQILGQKVEFLVSFYNNEISEKSEIFDDQFSVERPDGSNFTLKIRSTKLEDSAMYFCASSAPVGNQPQHFGDGTRLSIL.

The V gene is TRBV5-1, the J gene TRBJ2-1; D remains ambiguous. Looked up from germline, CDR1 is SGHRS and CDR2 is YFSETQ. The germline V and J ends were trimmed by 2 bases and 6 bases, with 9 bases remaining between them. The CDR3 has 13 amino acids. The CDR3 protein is CASSFFSSNEQFF. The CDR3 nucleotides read TGCGCCAGCAGCTTCTTTTCTTCCAATGAGCAGTTCTTC.

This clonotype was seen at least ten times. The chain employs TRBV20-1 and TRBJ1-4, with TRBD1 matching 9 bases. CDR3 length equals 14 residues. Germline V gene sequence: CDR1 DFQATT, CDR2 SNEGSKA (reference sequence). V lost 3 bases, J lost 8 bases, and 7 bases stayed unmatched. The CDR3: CSASRTGDREKLFF. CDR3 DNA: TGCAGTGCTAGCCGGACAGGGGATCGAGAAAAACTGTTTTTT.

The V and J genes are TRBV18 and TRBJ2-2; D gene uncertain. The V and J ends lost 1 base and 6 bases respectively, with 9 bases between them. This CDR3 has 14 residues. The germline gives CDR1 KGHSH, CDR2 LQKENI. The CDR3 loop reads CASSPLGRSGELFF. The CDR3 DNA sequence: TGTGCCAGCTCACCACTAGGCAGGTCCGGGGAGCTGTTTTTT.

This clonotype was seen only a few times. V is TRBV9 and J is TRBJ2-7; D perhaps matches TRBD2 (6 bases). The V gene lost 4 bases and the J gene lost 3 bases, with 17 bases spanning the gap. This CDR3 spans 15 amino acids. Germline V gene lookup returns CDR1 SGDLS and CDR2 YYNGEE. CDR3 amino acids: CASSLSGTLSYEQYF. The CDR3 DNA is TGTGCCAGCAGCTTATCCGGGACTCTCAGCTACGAGCAGTACTTC. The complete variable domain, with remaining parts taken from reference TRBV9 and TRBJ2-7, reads DSGVTQTPKHLITATGQRVTLRCSPRSGDLSVYWYQQSLDQGLQFLIQYYNGEERAKGNILERFSAQQFPDLHSELNLSSLELGDSALYFCASSLSGTLSYEQYFGPGTRLTVT.

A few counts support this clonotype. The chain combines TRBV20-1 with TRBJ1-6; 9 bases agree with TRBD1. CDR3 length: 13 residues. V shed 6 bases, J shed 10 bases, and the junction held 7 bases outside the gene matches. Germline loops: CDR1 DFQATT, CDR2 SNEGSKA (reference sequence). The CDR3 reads CSATGGAGSPLHF. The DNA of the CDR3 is TGCAGTGCCACAGGGGGCGCAGGGTCACCCCTCCACTTT.

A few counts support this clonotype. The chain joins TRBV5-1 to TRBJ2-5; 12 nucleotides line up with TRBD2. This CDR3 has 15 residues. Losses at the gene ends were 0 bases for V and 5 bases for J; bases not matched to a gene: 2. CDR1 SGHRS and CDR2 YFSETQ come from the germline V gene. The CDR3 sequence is CASSLASGGAETQYF. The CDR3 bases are TGCGCCAGCAGCTTGGCTAGCGGGGGGGCTGAGACCCAGTACTTC.

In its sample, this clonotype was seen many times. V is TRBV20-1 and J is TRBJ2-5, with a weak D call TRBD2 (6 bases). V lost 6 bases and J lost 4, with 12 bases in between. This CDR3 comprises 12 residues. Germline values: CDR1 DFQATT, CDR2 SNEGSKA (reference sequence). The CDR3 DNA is TGCAGTGCCCCGGTGGGAGGAGAGACCCAGTACTTC. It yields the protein CSAPVGGETQYF.

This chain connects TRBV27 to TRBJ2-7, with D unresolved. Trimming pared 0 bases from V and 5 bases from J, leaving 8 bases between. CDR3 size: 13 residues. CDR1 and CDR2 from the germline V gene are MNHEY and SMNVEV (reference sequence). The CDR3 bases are TGTGCCAGCAGTTTATCGTTGGAGAACGAGCAGTACTTC. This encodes CASSLSLENEQYF.

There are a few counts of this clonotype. The CDR3 coding sequence is TGTGCCATCAGAGCCTTAGCGGGAGATGGGGATGAGCAGTTCTTC. It codes for CAIRALAGDGDEQFF. The chain combines TRBV10-3 with TRBJ2-1; TRBD2 matches 9 bases. V shed 6 bases, J shed 8 bases, and the junction held 11 bases outside the gene matches. The CDR3 is 15 amino acids. CDR1 is ENHRY and CDR2 is SYGVKD in the germline V gene.

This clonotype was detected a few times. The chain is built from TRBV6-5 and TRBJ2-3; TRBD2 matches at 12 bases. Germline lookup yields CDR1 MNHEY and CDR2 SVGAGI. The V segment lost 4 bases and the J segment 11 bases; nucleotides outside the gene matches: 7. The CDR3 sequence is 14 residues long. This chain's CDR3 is CASSLLAGGGLQYF. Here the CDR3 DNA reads TGTGCCAGCAGTTTACTAGCGGGAGGAGGATTGCAGTATTTT.

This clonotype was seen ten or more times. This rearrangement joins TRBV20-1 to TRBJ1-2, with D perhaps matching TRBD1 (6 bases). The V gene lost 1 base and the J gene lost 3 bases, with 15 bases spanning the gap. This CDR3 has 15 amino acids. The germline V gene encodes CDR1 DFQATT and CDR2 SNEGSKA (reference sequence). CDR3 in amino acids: CSARGSAGDHYGYTF. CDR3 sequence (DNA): TGCAGTGCTAGAGGGTCGGCAGGGGATCACTATGGCTACACCTTC.

CDR3 bases: TGTGCCAGCAGTGAAGACACCGGGGAGCTGTTTTTT. It specifies CASSEDTGELFF. The chain couples TRBV25-1 to TRBJ2-2, with no clear D. The length of the CDR3 is 12 residues. V was clipped by 2 bases and J by 3 bases, with 1 base between them. CDR1 is MGHDK and CDR2 is SYGVNS in the germline V gene.

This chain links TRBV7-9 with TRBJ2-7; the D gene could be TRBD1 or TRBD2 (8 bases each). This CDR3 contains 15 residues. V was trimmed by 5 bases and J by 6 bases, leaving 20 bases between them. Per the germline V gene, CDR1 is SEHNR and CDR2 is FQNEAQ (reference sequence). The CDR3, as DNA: TGTGCCAGCAGCGAACGTAGCGGGACAGGACTCGAGCAGTACTTC. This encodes CASSERSGTGLEQYF.

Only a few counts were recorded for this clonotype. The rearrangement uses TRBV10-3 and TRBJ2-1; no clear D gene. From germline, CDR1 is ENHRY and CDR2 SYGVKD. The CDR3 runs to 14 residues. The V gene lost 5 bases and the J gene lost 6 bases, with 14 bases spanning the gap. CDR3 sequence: CAISSGWRTNEQFF. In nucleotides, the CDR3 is TGTGCCATCAGTAGTGGGTGGCGAACCAATGAGCAGTTCTTC.

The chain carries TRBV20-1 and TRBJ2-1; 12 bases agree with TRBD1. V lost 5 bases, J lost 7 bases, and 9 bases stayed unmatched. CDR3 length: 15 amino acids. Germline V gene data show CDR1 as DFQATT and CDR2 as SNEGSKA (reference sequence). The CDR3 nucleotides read TGCAGTGCTGCCTCCGGGACAGGGGGCAAGAATGAGCAGTTCTTC. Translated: CSAASGTGGKNEQFF.

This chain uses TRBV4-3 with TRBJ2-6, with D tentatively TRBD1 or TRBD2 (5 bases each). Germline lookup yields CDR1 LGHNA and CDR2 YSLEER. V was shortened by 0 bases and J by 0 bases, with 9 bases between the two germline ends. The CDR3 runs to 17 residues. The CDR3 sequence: CASSQEGEISGANVLTF. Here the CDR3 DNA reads TGCGCCAGCAGCCAAGAAGGGGAGATCTCTGGGGCCAACGTCCTGACTTTC.

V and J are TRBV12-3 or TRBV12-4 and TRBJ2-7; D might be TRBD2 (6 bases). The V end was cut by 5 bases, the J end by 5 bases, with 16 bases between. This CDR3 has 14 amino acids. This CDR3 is CASSRDSPRHEQYF. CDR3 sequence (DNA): TGTGCCAGCAGTCGGGACTCCCCCCGCCACGAGCAGTACTTC.

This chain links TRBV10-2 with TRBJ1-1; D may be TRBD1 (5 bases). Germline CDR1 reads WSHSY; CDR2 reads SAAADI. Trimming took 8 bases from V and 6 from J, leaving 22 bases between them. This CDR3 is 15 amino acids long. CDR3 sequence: CASCHGTERIAEAFF. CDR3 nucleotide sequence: TGCGCCAGCTGCCACGGGACGGAGAGGATCGCTGAAGCTTTCTTT.

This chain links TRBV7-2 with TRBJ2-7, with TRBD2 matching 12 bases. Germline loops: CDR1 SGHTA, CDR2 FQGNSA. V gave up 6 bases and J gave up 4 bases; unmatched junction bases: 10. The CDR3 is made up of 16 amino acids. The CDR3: CASSRGLAGTSYEQYF. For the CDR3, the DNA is TGTGCCAGCAGTCGTGGACTAGCGGGAACATCATACGAGCAGTACTTC. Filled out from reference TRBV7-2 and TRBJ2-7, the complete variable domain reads GAGVSQSPSNKVTEKGKDVELRCDPISGHTALYWYRQSLGQGLEFLIYFQGNSAPDKSGLPSDRFSAERTGGSVSTLTIQRTQQEDSAVYLCASSRGLAGTSYEQYFGPGTRLTVT.